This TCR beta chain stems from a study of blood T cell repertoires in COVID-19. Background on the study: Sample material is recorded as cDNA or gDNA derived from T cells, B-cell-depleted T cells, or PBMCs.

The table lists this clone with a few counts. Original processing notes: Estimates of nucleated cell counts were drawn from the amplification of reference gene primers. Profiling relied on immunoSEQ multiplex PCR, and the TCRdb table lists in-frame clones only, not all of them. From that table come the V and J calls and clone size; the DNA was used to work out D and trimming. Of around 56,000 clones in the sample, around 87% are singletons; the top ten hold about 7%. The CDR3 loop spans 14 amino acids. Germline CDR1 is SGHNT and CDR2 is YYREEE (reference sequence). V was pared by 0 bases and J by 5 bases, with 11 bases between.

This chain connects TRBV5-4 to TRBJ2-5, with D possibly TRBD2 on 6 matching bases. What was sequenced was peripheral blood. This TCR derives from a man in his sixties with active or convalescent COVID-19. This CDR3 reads CASSLDGRGETQYF. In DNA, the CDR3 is TGTGCCAGCAGCTTGGACGGACGGGGGGAGACCCAGTACTTC.